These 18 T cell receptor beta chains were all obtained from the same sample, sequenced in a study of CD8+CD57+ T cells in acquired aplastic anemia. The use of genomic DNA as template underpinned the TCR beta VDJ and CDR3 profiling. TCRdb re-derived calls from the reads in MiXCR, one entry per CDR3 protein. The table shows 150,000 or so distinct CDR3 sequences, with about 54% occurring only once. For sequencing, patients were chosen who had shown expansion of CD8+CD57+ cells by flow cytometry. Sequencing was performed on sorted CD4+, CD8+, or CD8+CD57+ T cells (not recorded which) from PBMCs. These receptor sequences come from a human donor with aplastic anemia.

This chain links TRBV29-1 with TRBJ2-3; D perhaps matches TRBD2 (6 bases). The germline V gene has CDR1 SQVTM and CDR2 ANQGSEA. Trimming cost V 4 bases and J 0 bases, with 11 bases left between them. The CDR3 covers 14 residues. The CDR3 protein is CSVVRGLSTDTQYF. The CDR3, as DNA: TGCAGCGTTGTACGGGGACTCAGCACAGATACGCAGTATTTT.

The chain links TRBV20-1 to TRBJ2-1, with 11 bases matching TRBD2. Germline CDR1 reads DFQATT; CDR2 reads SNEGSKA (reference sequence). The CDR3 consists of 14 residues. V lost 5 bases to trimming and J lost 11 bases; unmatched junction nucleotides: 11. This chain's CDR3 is CSAQGLADQMKQFF. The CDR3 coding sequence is TGCAGTGCTCAGGGACTAGCGGACCAAATGAAGCAGTTCTTC.

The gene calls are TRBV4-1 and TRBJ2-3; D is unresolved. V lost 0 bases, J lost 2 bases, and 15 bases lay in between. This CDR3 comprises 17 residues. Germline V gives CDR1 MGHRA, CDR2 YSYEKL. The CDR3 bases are TGCGCCAGCAGCCAAGACTCCAGACCCGATTTCACAGATACGCAGTATTTT. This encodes CASSQDSRPDFTDTQYF.

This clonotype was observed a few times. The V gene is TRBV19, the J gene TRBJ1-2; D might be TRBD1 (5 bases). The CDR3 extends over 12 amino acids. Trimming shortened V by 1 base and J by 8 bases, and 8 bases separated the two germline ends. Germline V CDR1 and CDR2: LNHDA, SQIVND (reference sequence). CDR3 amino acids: CASSIVAGGYTF. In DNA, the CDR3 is TGTGCCAGTAGTATAGTGGCAGGGGGCTACACCTTC. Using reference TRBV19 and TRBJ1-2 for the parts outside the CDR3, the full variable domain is DGGITQSPKYLFRKEGQNVTLSCEQNLNHDAMYWYRQDPGQGLRLIYYSQIVNDFQKGDIAEGYSVSREKKESFPLTVTSAQKNPTAFYLCASSIVAGGYTFGSGTRLTVV.

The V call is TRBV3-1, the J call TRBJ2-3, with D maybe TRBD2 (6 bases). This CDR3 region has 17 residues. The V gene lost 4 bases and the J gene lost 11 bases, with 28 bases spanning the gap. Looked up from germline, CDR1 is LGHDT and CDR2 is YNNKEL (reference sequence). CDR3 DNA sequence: TGTGCCAGCAGCCGTGAGGCCACGGTGGGAGGTCATAGTGAGCAGTATTTT. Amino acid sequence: CASSREATVGGHSEQYF.

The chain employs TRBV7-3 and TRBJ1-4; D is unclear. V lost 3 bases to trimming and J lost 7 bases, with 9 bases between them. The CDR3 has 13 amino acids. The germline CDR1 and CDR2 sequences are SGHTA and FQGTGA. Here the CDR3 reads CASSLGLSEKLFF. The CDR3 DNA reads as TGTGCCAGCAGCTTGGGATTGAGTGAAAAACTGTTTTTT.

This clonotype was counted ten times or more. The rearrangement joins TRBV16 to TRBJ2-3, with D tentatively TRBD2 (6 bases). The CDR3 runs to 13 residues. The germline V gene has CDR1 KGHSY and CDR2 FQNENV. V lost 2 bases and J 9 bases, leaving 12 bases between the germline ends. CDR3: CASSQGEAGTQYF. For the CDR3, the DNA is TGTGCCAGCAGCCAAGGGGAGGCAGGAACGCAGTATTTT.

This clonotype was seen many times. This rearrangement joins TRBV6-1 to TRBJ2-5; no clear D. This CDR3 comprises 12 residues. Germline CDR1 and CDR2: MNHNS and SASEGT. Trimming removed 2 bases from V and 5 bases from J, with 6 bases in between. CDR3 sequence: CASSELGETQYF. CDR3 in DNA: TGTGCCAGCAGTGAACTGGGGGAGACCCAGTACTTC.

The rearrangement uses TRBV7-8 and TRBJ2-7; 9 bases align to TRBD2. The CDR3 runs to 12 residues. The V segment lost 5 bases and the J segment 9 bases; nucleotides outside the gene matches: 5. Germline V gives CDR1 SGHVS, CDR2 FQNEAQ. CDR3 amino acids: CASSDLLAGQYF. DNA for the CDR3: TGTGCCAGCAGCGACCTACTAGCGGGGCAGTACTTC. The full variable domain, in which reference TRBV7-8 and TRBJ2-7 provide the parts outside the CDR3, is GAGVSQSPRYKVAKRGQDVALRCDPISGHVSLFWYQQALGQGPEFLTYFQNEAQLDKSGLPSDRFFAERPEGSVSTLKIQRTQQEDSAVYLCASSDLLAGQYFGPGTRLTVT.

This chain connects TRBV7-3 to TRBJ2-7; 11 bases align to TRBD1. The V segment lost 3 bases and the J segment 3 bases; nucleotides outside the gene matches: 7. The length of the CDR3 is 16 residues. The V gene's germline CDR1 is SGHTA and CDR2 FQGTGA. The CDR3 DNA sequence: TGTGCCAGCAGCTTGGTAGGGACAGGGGGGAACTACGAGCAGTACTTC. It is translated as CASSLVGTGGNYEQYF.

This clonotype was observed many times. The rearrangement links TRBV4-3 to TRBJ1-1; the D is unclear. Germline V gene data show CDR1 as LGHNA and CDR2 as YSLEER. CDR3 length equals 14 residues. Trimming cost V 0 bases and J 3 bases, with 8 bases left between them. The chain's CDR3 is CASSQDPGDTEAFF. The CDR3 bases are TGCGCCAGCAGCCAAGATCCGGGAGACACTGAAGCTTTCTTT.

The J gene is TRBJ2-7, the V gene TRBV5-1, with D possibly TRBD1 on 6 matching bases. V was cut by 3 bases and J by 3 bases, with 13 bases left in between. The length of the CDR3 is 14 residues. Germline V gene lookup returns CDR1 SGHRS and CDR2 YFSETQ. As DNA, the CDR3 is TGCGCCAGCAGCTCATACACAGGGAACTACGAGCAGTACTTC. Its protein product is CASSSYTGNYEQYF.

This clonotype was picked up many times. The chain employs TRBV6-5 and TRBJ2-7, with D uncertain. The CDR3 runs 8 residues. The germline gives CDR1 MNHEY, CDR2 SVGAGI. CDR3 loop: CASSYSMV. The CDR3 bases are TGTGCCAGCAGTTACTCGATGGTC.

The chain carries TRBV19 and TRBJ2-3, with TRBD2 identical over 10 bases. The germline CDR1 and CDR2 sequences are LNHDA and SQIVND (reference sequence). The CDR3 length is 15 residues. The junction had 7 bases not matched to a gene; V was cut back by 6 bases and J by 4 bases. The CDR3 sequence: CASRRSGRAPDTQYF. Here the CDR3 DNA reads TGTGCCAGTAGAAGAAGCGGGAGGGCCCCAGATACGCAGTATTTT.

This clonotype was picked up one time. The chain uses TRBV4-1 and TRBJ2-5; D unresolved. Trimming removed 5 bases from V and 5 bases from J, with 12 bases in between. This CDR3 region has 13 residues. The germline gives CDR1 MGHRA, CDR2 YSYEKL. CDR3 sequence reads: CASSVIPVETQYF. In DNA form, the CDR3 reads TGCGCCAGCAGCGTTATCCCGGTCGAGACCCAGTACTTC.

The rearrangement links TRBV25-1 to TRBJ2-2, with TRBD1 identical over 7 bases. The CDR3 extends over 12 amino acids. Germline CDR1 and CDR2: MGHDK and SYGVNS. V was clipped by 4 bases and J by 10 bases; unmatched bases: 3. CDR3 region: CASSAGQTELFF. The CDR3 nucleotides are TGTGCCAGCAGTGCGGGACAGACGGAGCTGTTTTTT.

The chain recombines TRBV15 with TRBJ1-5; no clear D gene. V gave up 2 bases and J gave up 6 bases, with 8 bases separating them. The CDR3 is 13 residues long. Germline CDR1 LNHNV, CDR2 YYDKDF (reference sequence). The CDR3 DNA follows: TGTGCCACCAGCAGACATCATCGTCAGCCCCAGCATTTT. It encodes CATSRHHRQPQHF.

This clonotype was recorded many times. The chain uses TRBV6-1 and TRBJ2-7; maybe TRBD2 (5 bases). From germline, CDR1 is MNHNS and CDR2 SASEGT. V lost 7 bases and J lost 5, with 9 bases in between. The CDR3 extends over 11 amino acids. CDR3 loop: CASTRGHEQYF. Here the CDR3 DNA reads TGTGCCAGCACTCGGGGTCACGAGCAGTACTTC.